Reported below is one T cell receptor (beta chain). One end of the junction varies from germline; a read error may be responsible. This sample was included in a study of breast tumors, draining lymph nodes, adjacent tissues. Each CDR3 protein is one row after TCRdb ran MiXCR on the multiplex PCR reads. The sample carries some 230,000 distinct CDR3 sequences, nearly 35% recorded once. CDR3 length: 12 amino acids. CDR1 is SGHTA and CDR2 is FQGNSA in the germline V gene. Axillary draining lymph nodes of breast cancer patients supplied the node samples. Sequences were obtained from axillary lymph node tissue. The clonotype originates from a female donor with breast cancer. Some clones in this sample may be carry-over from other donors' samples. The V gene is TRBV7-2, the J gene TRBJ2-5; no clear D gene. Here the CDR3 DNA reads TGTGCCAGCAGCGTGAATCAAGAGGCCCAGTACTTC. It codes for CASSVNQEAQYF.